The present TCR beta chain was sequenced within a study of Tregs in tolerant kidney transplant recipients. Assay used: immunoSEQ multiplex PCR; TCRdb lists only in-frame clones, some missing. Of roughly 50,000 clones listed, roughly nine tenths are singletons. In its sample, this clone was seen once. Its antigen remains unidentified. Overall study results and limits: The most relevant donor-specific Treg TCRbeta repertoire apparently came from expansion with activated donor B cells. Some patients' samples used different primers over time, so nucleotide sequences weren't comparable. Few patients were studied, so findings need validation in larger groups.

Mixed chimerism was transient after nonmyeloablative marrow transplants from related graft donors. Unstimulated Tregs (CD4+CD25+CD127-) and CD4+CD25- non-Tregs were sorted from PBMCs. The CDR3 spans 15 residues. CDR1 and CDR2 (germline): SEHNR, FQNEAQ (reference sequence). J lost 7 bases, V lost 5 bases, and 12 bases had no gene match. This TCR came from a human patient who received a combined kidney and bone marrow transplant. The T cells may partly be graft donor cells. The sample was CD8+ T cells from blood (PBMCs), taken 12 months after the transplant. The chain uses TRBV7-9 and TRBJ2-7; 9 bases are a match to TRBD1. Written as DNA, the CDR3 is TGTGCCAGCAGCGCCCGGGACAGGGACCCGAGGGAGCAGTACTTC. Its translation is CASSARDRDPREQYF.